The 27 T cell receptor beta chains listed next were all sequenced from one sample in a study of vaccination and CD4 T cells after COVID-19. The Oncomine TCR Beta short-read assay generated sequence data from the DNA of cultured CD4+ T cells. One entry per CDR3 protein, called by TCRdb with MiXCR from the PCR reads. Of 4,000 to 4,500 distinct CDR3 sequences listed, roughly a quarter were seen once; the top ten hold around 30%. The antigens of these receptors remain unknown. Treatment of the sample: approximately nine-day PBMC culture with coronavirus spike peptide pools or control peptides (ViraFEST assay). Sequenced input: CD4+ T cells from blood, cultured in vitro. All receptors derive from a human donor who had recovered from COVID-19.

The V and J genes are TRBV6-1 and TRBJ2-7, with 8 bases that match TRBD1. This CDR3 comprises 13 residues. The V and J ends lost 3 bases and 9 bases, in that order; junction bases with no gene match: 7. Germline V gene data show CDR1 as MNHNS and CDR2 as SASEGT. CDR3 sequence: CASSDPGGVGQYF. As DNA, the CDR3 is TGTGCCAGCAGTGACCCAGGGGGCGTGGGGCAGTACTTC.

This chain links TRBV12-3 or TRBV12-4 with TRBJ1-1, with D uncertain. The V end was cut by 2 bases, the J end by 1 base, with 8 bases between. The CDR3 is 14 residues long. The CDR3 loop reads CASSLMVRNTEAFF. In nucleotides, the CDR3 is TGTGCCAGCAGTTTAATGGTACGGAACACTGAAGCTTTCTTT.

The rearrangement links TRBV6-2 or TRBV6-3 to TRBJ1-2; 7 bases map to TRBD1. V lost 6 bases and J lost 7; bases outside the gene matches: 17. The CDR3 totals 16 residues. CDR1 and CDR2 from the germline V gene are MNHEY and SVGEGT. Written as DNA, the CDR3 is TGTGCCAGCAGGGAAATGGGGGGACAGAGTATGGCTGGCTACACCTTC. The encoded protein is CASREMGGQSMAGYTF.

This chain connects TRBV5-4 to TRBJ2-5; D is ambiguous. Germline V gene sequence: CDR1 SGHNT, CDR2 YYREEE (reference sequence). The CDR3 has 14 residues. V lost 0 bases and J 4 bases, leaving 10 bases between the germline ends. CDR3 DNA: TGTGCCAGCAGCTTGGGGCCCATGGGAGAGACCCAGTACTTC. This gives the protein CASSLGPMGETQYF.

This chain connects TRBV20-1 to TRBJ2-7; TRBD2 aligns across 10 bases. V lost 4 bases, J lost 0 bases, and 15 bases stayed unmatched. Germline V CDR1 and CDR2: DFQATT, SNEGSKA (reference sequence). The CDR3 consists of 18 residues. The DNA of the CDR3 is TGCAGTGCTAAAGGCCCCTTAGCGGGGGGACTTATCTCCTACGAGCAGTACTTC. It translates to CSAKGPLAGGLISYEQYF.

The chain joins TRBV30 to TRBJ2-7, with TRBD1 matching 7 bases. This CDR3 is built from 15 residues. Per germline, CDR1 GTSNPN and CDR2 SVGIG (reference sequence). V lost 1 base, J lost 6 bases, and 12 bases stayed unmatched. The CDR3 sequence: CAWSAKSTGFGEQYF. Here the CDR3 DNA reads TGTGCCTGGAGTGCCAAATCGACAGGGTTTGGCGAGCAGTACTTC. Together with reference TRBV30 and TRBJ2-7, the CDR3 gives the full variable domain: SQTIHQWPATLVQPVGSPLSLECTVEGTSNPNLYWYRQAAGRGLQLLFYSVGIGQISSEVPQNLSASRPQDRQFILSSKKLLLSDSGFYLCAWSAKSTGFGEQYFGPGTRLTVT.

The rearrangement uses TRBV3-1 and TRBJ1-6; 7 bases match TRBD1. The CDR3 loop spans 15 amino acids. V lost 2 bases to trimming and J lost 7 bases; unmatched junction nucleotides: 5. In germline, CDR1 is LGHDT, CDR2 YNNKEL (reference sequence). The CDR3 region has the DNA TGTGCCAGCAGCCAAAAGGGGGCCCGGAATTCACCCCTCCACTTT. The encoded protein is CASSQKGARNSPLHF.

The table lists this clonotype with a few counts. The chain joins TRBV14 to TRBJ1-2, with 7 bases matching TRBD1. V trimming: 1 base; J trimming: 5 bases; junction bases outside the gene matches: 1. The CDR3 spans 13 residues. Per germline, CDR1 SGHDN and CDR2 FVKESK. The CDR3 loop is CASSQVQGYGYTF. CDR3 sequence (DNA): TGTGCCAGCAGCCAAGTACAGGGGTATGGCTACACCTTC. Full variable domain (rest looked up from reference TRBV14 and TRBJ1-2): EAGVTQFPSHSVIEKGQTVTLRCDPISGHDNLYWYRRVMGKEIKFLLHFVKESKQDESGMPNNRFLAERTGGTYSTLKVQPAELEDSGVYFCASSQVQGYGYTFGSGTRLTVV.

CDR3 sequence (DNA): TGTGCCAGCAGCCTTAAGGGTGACGAGACCCAGTACTTC. It encodes CASSLKGDETQYF. The rearrangement joins TRBV5-6 to TRBJ2-5, with D unresolved. Trimming removed 4 bases from V and 5 bases from J, with 12 bases in between. This CDR3 has 13 amino acids. In germline, CDR1 is SGHDT, CDR2 YYEEEE.

This rearrangement joins TRBV12-3 or TRBV12-4 to TRBJ1-1; TRBD1 matches 7 bases. V lost 6 bases and J lost 2; bases outside the gene matches: 9. The CDR3 spans 15 residues. The CDR3 region has the DNA TGTGCCAGCAGCGCGACAGGGATCCAAAACACTGAAGCTTTCTTT. Its protein product is CASSATGIQNTEAFF.

This clonotype qualifies as medium-sized (0.01 to 0.1%). V usage is TRBV19 and J usage is TRBJ1-5; 7 bases are shared with TRBD1. The CDR3 length is 16 residues. J gave up 3 bases and V 2 bases, and 7 bases lay outside the gene matches. Germline loops: CDR1 LNHDA, CDR2 SQIVND (reference sequence). The CDR3: CASSIRARGANQPQHF. The CDR3 nucleotides are TGTGCCAGTAGTATAAGGGCCAGGGGGGCCAATCAGCCCCAGCATTTT.

This clonotype is categorized as medium-sized (0.01 to 0.1%). The CDR3 spells CSAPNASGGFRRTDTQYF. The DNA of the CDR3 is TGCAGTGCTCCCAATGCCAGCGGGGGGTTTCGGCGCACAGATACGCAGTATTTT. This rearrangement joins TRBV20-1 to TRBJ2-3; 9 bases are a match to TRBD2. Trimming at V came to 5 bases and at J to 1 base, leaving 16 bases not matched to a gene. Looked up from germline, CDR1 is DFQATT and CDR2 is SNEGSKA (reference sequence). The CDR3 has 18 amino acids.

This chain connects TRBV5-8 to TRBJ1-5, with D possibly matching TRBD1 (5 bases). This CDR3 has 15 amino acids. CDR1 and CDR2 from the germline V gene are SGHTS and YDEGEE. The V gene lost 2 bases and the J gene lost 7 bases, with 16 bases spanning the gap. CDR3 in DNA: TGTGCCAGCAGCTTCGGGCTAGTTGGGGGGCAGCCCCAGCATTTT. The encoded protein is CASSFGLVGGQPQHF.

Only a few counts were recorded for this clonotype. This chain joins TRBV5-1 and TRBJ2-3, with D hard to call. The CDR3 contains 12 residues. Germline V CDR1 and CDR2: SGHRS, YFSETQ. The V end lost 5 bases, the J end lost 2 bases, and 6 bases lay between the germline ends. CDR3 DNA sequence: TGCGCCAGCAGTTTACCCACAGATACGCAGTATTTT. Amino acids: CASSLPTDTQYF. The entire variable domain, with the rest obtained from reference TRBV5-1 and TRBJ2-3, is as follows: KAGVTQTPRYLIKTRGQQVTLSCSPISGHRSVSWYQQTPGQGLQFLFEYFSETQRNKGNFPGRFSGRQFSNSRSEMNVSTLELGDSALYLCASSLPTDTQYFGPGTRLTVL.

This clonotype was seen a handful of times. The V call is TRBV6-1, the J call TRBJ2-7; D uncertain. The germline V gene encodes CDR1 MNHNS and CDR2 SASEGT. The V end lost 3 bases, the J end lost 9 bases, and 12 bases lay between the germline ends. The CDR3 sequence is 12 residues long. The CDR3: CASSDSSRGQYF. In DNA form, the CDR3 reads TGTGCCAGCAGTGACTCCTCTCGTGGGCAGTACTTC.

The V and J genes are TRBV7-9 and TRBJ2-7; 8 nucleotides agree with TRBD1. Germline V gene lookup returns CDR1 SEHNR and CDR2 FQNEAQ (reference sequence). The ends lost 2 bases at V and 7 bases at J; junction bases unmatched: 7. The CDR3 contains 14 residues. The CDR3 region is CASSLQQGEEEQYF. The CDR3 DNA follows: TGTGCCAGCAGCTTACAACAGGGGGAAGAGGAGCAGTACTTC.

This clonotype is medium-sized by share. The chain carries TRBV30 and TRBJ2-1; D remains ambiguous. Trimming pared 1 base from V and 7 bases from J, leaving 14 bases between. Germline V lookup: CDR1 GTSNPN, CDR2 SVGIG (reference sequence). The CDR3 is 14 residues long. The CDR3 protein is CAWSGAPLTNEQFF. The CDR3 nucleotides read TGTGCCTGGAGTGGGGCCCCTCTTACAAATGAGCAGTTCTTC.

The chain is built from TRBV12-3 or TRBV12-4 and TRBJ1-1, with D perhaps TRBD1 (6 bases). This CDR3 region has 13 residues. The ends were cut back, 2 bases at V and 10 bases at J, with 14 bases in the middle. CDR3 sequence: CASSLLLQGPAFF. The CDR3 bases are TGTGCCAGCAGTTTACTGCTACAGGGCCCAGCTTTCTTT.

CDR3 sequence (DNA): TGTGCCAGCTCACTCTATAGCAATCAGCCCCAGCATTTT. Its protein product is CASSLYSNQPQHF. The rearrangement uses TRBV18 and TRBJ1-5; the D is unclear. Trimming pared 4 bases from V and 0 bases from J, leaving 4 bases between. This CDR3 contains 13 residues. Germline CDR1 is KGHSH and CDR2 is LQKENI.

This clonotype was detected a few times. The V and J genes are TRBV5-4 and TRBJ1-1; D gene uncertain. The V end lost 6 bases, the J end lost 0 bases, and 15 bases lay between the germline ends. Germline CDR1 SGHNT, CDR2 YYREEE (reference sequence). This CDR3 region has 15 residues. CDR3 region: CASTPDPGMNTEAFF. The DNA for the CDR3 is TGTGCCAGCACCCCGGACCCTGGGATGAACACTGAAGCTTTCTTT. Drawing the rest from reference TRBV5-4 and TRBJ1-1, the complete variable domain is ETGVTQSPTHLIKTRGQQVTLRCSSQSGHNTVSWYQQALGQGPQFIFQYYREEENGRGNFPPRFSGLQFPNYSSELNVNALELDDSALYLCASTPDPGMNTEAFFGQGTRLTVV.

J is TRBJ2-2 and V is TRBV11-2, with D perhaps TRBD2 (7 bases). The CDR3 is 16 amino acids. V dropped 5 bases and J dropped 5 bases, with 18 bases sitting between them. Per germline, CDR1 SGHAT and CDR2 FQNNGV. CDR3 sequence (DNA): TGTGCCAGCAGCCTTCGGGGGGCCGTCAGGACCGGGGAGCTGTTTTTT. Translated: CASSLRGAVRTGELFF.

By sample share, this clonotype is medium-sized. The rearrangement joins TRBV20-1 to TRBJ1-6; D is unresolved. There are 13 residues in the CDR3. V was pared by 6 bases and J by 6 bases, with 12 bases between. CDR1 and CDR2 (germline): DFQATT, SNEGSKA (reference sequence). The CDR3 region is CSALDGVNSPLHF. DNA of the CDR3: TGCAGTGCATTGGACGGGGTTAATTCACCCCTCCACTTT.

CDR3 in amino acids: CASSENRGAVTEAFF. The CDR3 DNA sequence: TGTGCCAGCAGTGAAAATCGGGGGGCGGTCACTGAAGCTTTCTTT. V usage is TRBV2 and J usage is TRBJ1-1, with TRBD1 as a possible D gene (6 bases). The germline gives CDR1 SNHLY, CDR2 FYNNEI. Trimming stripped 2 bases from V and 4 bases from J, with 14 bases between. The CDR3 consists of 15 residues.

The V and J genes are TRBV30 and TRBJ1-5; possible D gene TRBD1, 6 bases. Trimming stripped 0 bases from V and 0 bases from J, with 9 bases between. Germline V gene lookup returns CDR1 GTSNPN and CDR2 SVGIG (reference sequence). This CDR3 contains 15 residues. The CDR3 sequence is CAWSVKGHSNQPQHF. The CDR3 DNA is TGTGCCTGGAGTGTAAAGGGACATAGCAATCAGCCCCAGCATTTT.

This clonotype occurred a few times. This chain uses TRBV20-1 with TRBJ1-1, with D perhaps matching TRBD1 (5 bases). Deletions cut 4 bases from V and 3 bases from J, with 12 bases between. This CDR3 is built from 13 residues. Germline CDR1 and CDR2: DFQATT and SNEGSKA (reference sequence). CDR3 amino acids: CSANDRGDTEAFF. Written as DNA, the CDR3 is TGCAGTGCTAACGACCGGGGGGACACTGAAGCTTTCTTT.

The chain recombines TRBV30 with TRBJ2-3, with D possibly TRBD2 on 5 matching bases. Trimming stripped 5 bases from V and 6 bases from J, with 12 bases between. Germline V gives CDR1 GTSNPN, CDR2 SVGIG (reference sequence). This CDR3 comprises 12 residues. This CDR3 is CAWSGMADTQYF. The CDR3 DNA follows: TGTGCCTGGTCGGGGATGGCGGATACGCAGTATTTT.

This clonotype is labeled medium-sized. J is TRBJ1-1 and V is TRBV7-9; no firm D call. Germline V gene lookup returns CDR1 SEHNR and CDR2 FQNEAQ (reference sequence). This CDR3 has 14 amino acids. The ends were cut back, 5 bases at V and 3 bases at J, with 13 bases in the middle. The CDR3 region has the DNA TGTGCCAGCAGCGCCGAAGCCAGGCACACTGAAGCTTTCTTT. Translated, it gives CASSAEARHTEAFF.